One and the same sample provided the 20 T cell receptor beta chains below, sequenced in a study of PD-L1 blockade in urothelial cancer. The method was immunoSEQ multiplex PCR; TCRdb's version includes in-frame clones alone and lacks a portion of them. In the table there are about 50,000 clones, approximately 75% of which are singletons. Sequencing used PBMCs, obtained around atezolizumab (anti-PD-L1) treatment. Receptors were obtained from a man in his 70s with urothelial cancer.

The rearrangement uses TRBV19 and TRBJ2-1; D call uncertain. V was clipped by 3 bases and J by 0 bases, with 6 bases between them. The germline CDR1 and CDR2 sequences are LNHDA and SQIVND (reference sequence). The CDR3 sequence is 14 residues long. Here the CDR3 reads CASSITTSYNEQFF. The CDR3 DNA reads TGTGCCAGTAGTATTACTACCTCCTACAATGAGCAGTTCTTC.

The chain combines TRBV2 with TRBJ1-5; tentatively, D is TRBD1 (5 bases). The CDR3 spans 15 residues. V lost 3 bases and J lost 5, with 14 bases in between. Germline V CDR1 and CDR2: SNHLY, FYNNEI. DNA for the CDR3: TGTGCCAGCAGTGAGGGGGGTAGGCAGCATCAGCCCCAGCATTTT. Protein: CASSEGGRQHQPQHF. The variable domain in full, completed from reference TRBV2 and TRBJ1-5, reads EPEVTQTPSHQVTQMGQEVILRCVPISNHLYFYWYRQILGQKVEFLVSFYNNEISEKSEIFDDQFSVERPDGSNFTLKIRSTKLEDSAMYFCASSEGGRQHQPQHFGDGTRLSIL.

In this sample, this clone turned up once. The chain combines TRBV10-3 with TRBJ1-4; TRBD1 is a possible D gene (6 bases). The CDR3 totals 14 residues. The germline V gene encodes CDR1 ENHRY and CDR2 SYGVKD. V was shortened by 2 bases and J by 5 bases, with 9 bases between the two germline ends. CDR3 DNA sequence: TGTGCCATCAGTGAGACAGGGCCGAATGAAAAACTGTTTTTT. Protein: CAISETGPNEKLFF.

The chain couples TRBV9 to TRBJ2-4, with D hard to call. The CDR3 consists of 16 residues. Germline V lookup: CDR1 SGDLS, CDR2 YYNGEE. The germline V and J ends were trimmed by 2 bases and 0 bases, with 12 bases remaining between them. The CDR3 here is CASSVPILLAKNIQYF. CDR3 bases: TGTGCCAGCAGCGTCCCTATCCTCCTAGCCAAAAACATTCAGTACTTC.

The V and J genes are TRBV5-1 and TRBJ2-3; perhaps TRBD2 as D (6 bases). The germline gives CDR1 SGHRS, CDR2 YFSETQ. This CDR3 has 16 amino acids. V lost 5 bases and J lost 5, with 21 bases in between. The CDR3 loop reads CASRAEGIPGRDTQYF. The CDR3 DNA reads TGCGCCAGCAGAGCGGAGGGCATCCCGGGCAGAGATACGCAGTATTTT.

The chain has TRBV14 and TRBJ1-1, with D possibly being TRBD1 (5 bases). Germline V lookup: CDR1 SGHDN, CDR2 FVKESK. Between the trimmed V and J ends, which lost 4 bases and 1 base, there was a span of 7 bases. The CDR3 contains 13 residues. The CDR3 region is CASSLGQNTEAFF. CDR3 nucleotides: TGTGCCAGCAGCCTCGGACAGAACACTGAAGCTTTCTTT.

This sequence joins TRBV6-5 and TRBJ1-5; D unresolved. The germline gives CDR1 MNHEY, CDR2 SVGAGI. The CDR3 extends over 13 amino acids. V gave up 9 bases and J gave up 9 bases, with 18 bases separating them. CDR3: CASSAGIGRPQHF. In DNA form, the CDR3 reads TGTGCCAGTTCCGCGGGGATAGGGCGGCCCCAGCATTTT.

This chain uses TRBV7-9 with TRBJ2-5; perhaps TRBD1 as D (5 bases). V lost 4 bases and J lost 4, with 16 bases in between. In germline, CDR1 is SEHNR, CDR2 FQNEAQ (reference sequence). This CDR3 spans 15 amino acids. DNA of the CDR3: TGTGCCAGCAGCTCCCCAGACAGTCGAATAGAGACCCAGTACTTC. Translation gives CASSSPDSRIETQYF.

The chain combines TRBV5-5 with TRBJ1-1; D possibly corresponds to TRBD1 (5 bases). Germline values: CDR1 SGHKS, CDR2 YYEKEE (reference sequence). V lost 4 bases to trimming and J lost 4 bases, with 14 bases between them. This CDR3 region has 14 residues. The CDR3 loop is CASSTVGRATEAFF. CDR3 nucleotide sequence: TGTGCCAGCAGCACGGTCGGCAGGGCCACTGAAGCTTTCTTT.

V is TRBV7-2 and J is TRBJ1-2; D unresolved. This CDR3 has 14 amino acids. V dropped 5 bases and J dropped 9 bases, with 19 bases sitting between them. Germline V gene data show CDR1 as SGHTA and CDR2 as FQGNSA. The CDR3 coding sequence is TGTGCCAGCAGCAGCGACTGGATGGCTCAGCGCTACACCTTC. It encodes CASSSDWMAQRYTF.

This CDR3 is CASSGRTVNSPLHF. DNA for the CDR3: TGTGCCAGCAGCGGAAGGACAGTAAATTCACCCCTCCACTTT. This sequence joins TRBV9 and TRBJ1-6, with D tentatively TRBD1 (6 bases). Germline V gene sequence: CDR1 SGDLS, CDR2 YYNGEE. This CDR3 contains 14 residues. V was clipped by 3 bases and J by 7 bases, with 11 bases between them.

This clone is medium-sized by share. The chain couples TRBV6-6 to TRBJ1-4; TRBD1 matches 8 bases. Germline V gene lookup returns CDR1 MNHNY and CDR2 SVGAGI (reference sequence). With 8 bases clipped from V and 2 bases from J, the junction kept 10 bases outside the gene matches. The CDR3 has 16 residues. In DNA, the CDR3 is TGTGCCAGCCTGGGCCCCAGGGGGCGCACTAATGAAAAACTGTTTTTT. Encoded protein: CASLGPRGRTNEKLFF.

V is TRBV7-2 and J is TRBJ2-1; maybe TRBD2 (6 bases). V lost 5 bases and J 0 bases, leaving 8 bases between the germline ends. The CDR3 contains 14 residues. The germline V gene encodes CDR1 SGHTA and CDR2 FQGNSA. The CDR3 loop is CASSPGSSYNEQFF. As DNA, the CDR3 is TGTGCCAGCAGCCCCGGGAGCTCCTACAATGAGCAGTTCTTC.

J is TRBJ2-5 and V is TRBV6-1, with D possibly TRBD2 on 7 matching bases. The V gene's germline CDR1 is MNHNS and CDR2 SASEGT. The CDR3 loop spans 15 amino acids. The V and J ends lost 3 bases and 5 bases respectively, with 16 bases between them. DNA for the CDR3: TGTGCCAGCAGTGATGGGGGGGGCCGAAGGGAGACCCAGTACTTC. Residues: CASSDGGGRRETQYF.

The chain joins TRBV12-5 to TRBJ2-7; D perhaps matches TRBD2 (5 bases). The CDR3 spans 13 residues. V lost 2 bases, J lost 7 bases, and 12 bases lay in between. Germline V lookup: CDR1 LGHNT, CDR2 FRNRAP. In DNA, the CDR3 is TGTGCTAGTGGTTTGCCGGAGGCGAGGGAGCAGTACTTC. Its translation: CASGLPEAREQYF.

This rearrangement joins TRBV6-1 to TRBJ2-3, with 7 nucleotides matching TRBD2. V shed 8 bases, J shed 5 bases, and the junction held 13 bases outside the gene matches. The CDR3 totals 15 residues. Per the germline V gene, CDR1 is MNHNS and CDR2 is SASEGT. CDR3 region: CASAQSGATVDTQYF. In nucleotides, the CDR3 is TGTGCCAGCGCCCAAAGCGGGGCTACAGTAGATACGCAGTATTTT.

The J gene is TRBJ2-3, the V gene TRBV4-3; D is perhaps TRBD1 (6 bases). Germline V CDR1 and CDR2: LGHNA, YSLEER. The length of the CDR3 is 15 residues. Trimming removed 6 bases from V and 9 bases from J, with 22 bases in between. This CDR3 reads CASRRQTGTSHTQYF. The CDR3 coding sequence is TGCGCCAGCAGGCGACAAACCGGGACATCCCACACGCAGTATTTT.

This clone was seen ten or more times. The chain carries TRBV5-1 and TRBJ2-1; TRBD2 matches at 7 bases. The CDR3 spans 15 residues. V was clipped by 3 bases and J by 7 bases; unmatched bases: 10. In germline, CDR1 is SGHRS, CDR2 YFSETQ. CDR3 nucleotides: TGCGCCAGCAGCTCGCCTGGGAGGGCTAAGAATGAGCAGTTCTTC. Protein: CASSSPGRAKNEQFF. The whole variable domain, remainder taken from reference TRBV5-1 and TRBJ2-1, is KAGVTQTPRYLIKTRGQQVTLSCSPISGHRSVSWYQQTPGQGLQFLFEYFSETQRNKGNFPGRFSGRQFSNSRSEMNVSTLELGDSALYLCASSSPGRAKNEQFFGPGTRLTVL.

This chain links TRBV7-6 with TRBJ2-3; the match to TRBD1 covers 8 bases. Germline V gives CDR1 SGHVS, CDR2 FNYEAQ. The CDR3 is made up of 15 amino acids. Trimming cost V 4 bases and J 2 bases; bases outside gene matches: 5. The CDR3 region has the DNA TGTGCCAGCAGCTCCGGACAGGGACACACAGATACGCAGTATTTT. This sequence encodes CASSSGQGHTDTQYF.

This clone turned up a few times. The genes are TRBV4-2 and TRBJ2-2, with a tentative D call TRBD2 (6 bases). Germline CDR1 LGHNA, CDR2 YNFKEQ. There are 14 residues in the CDR3. The V end lost 0 bases, the J end lost 8 bases, and 10 bases lay between the germline ends. The CDR3 region is CASSQDLEGGELFF. The DNA for the CDR3 is TGTGCCAGCAGCCAAGATTTGGAGGGAGGGGAGCTGTTTTTT.